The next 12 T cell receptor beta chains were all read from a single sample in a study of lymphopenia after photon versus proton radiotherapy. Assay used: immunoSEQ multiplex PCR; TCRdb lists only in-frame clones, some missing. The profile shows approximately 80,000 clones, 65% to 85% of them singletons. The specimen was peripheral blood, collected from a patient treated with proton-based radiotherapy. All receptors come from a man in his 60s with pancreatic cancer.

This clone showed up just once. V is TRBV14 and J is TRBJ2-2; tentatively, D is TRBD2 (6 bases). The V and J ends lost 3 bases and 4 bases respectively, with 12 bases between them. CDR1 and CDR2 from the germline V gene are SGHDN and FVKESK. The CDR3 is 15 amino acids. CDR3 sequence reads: CASSQSLASTGELFF. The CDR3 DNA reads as TGTGCCAGCAGCCAGAGCCTAGCGAGCACCGGGGAGCTGTTTTTT.

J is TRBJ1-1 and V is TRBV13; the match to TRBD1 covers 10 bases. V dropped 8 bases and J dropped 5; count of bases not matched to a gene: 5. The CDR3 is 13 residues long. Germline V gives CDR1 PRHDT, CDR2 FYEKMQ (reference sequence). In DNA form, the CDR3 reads TGTGCCAGCGCGGGACAGGGGAATACTGAAGCTTTCTTT. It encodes CASAGQGNTEAFF.

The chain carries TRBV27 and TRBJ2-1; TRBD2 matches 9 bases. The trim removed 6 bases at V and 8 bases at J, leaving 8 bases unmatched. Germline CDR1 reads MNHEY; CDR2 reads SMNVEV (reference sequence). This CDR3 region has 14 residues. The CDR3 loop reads CASRMAGGPDEQFF. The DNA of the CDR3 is TGTGCCAGCAGAATGGCGGGAGGGCCCGATGAGCAGTTCTTC.

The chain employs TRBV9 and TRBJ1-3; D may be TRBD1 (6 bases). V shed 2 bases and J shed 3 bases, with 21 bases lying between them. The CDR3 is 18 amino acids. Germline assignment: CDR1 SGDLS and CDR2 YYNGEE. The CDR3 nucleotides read TGTGCCAGCAGCGTCACAGCAACCCTGGGGGCGTATGGAAACACCATATATTTT. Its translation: CASSVTATLGAYGNTIYF.

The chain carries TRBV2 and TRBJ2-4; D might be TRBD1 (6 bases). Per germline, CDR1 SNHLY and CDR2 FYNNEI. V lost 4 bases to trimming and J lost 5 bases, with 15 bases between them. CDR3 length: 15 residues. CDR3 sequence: CASSVGAGYENIQYF. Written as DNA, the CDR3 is TGTGCCAGCAGTGTGGGGGCAGGGTATGAAAACATTCAGTACTTC.

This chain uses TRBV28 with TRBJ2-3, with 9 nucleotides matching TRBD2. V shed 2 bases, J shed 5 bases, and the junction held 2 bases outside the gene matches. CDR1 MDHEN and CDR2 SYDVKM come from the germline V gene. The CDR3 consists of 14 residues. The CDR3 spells CASSLAGGRDTQYF. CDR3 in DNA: TGTGCCAGCAGTTTAGCGGGAGGGAGAGATACGCAGTATTTT.

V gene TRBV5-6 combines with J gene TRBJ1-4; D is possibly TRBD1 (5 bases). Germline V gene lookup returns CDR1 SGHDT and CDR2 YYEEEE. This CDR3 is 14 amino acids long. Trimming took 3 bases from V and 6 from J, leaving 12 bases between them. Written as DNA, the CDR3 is TGTGCCAGCAGCTCGGCGGGACTGTATGAAAAACTGTTTTTT. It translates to CASSSAGLYEKLFF.

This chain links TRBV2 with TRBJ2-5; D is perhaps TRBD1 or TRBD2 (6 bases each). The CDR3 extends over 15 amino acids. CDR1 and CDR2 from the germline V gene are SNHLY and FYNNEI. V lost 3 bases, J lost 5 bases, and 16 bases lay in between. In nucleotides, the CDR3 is TGTGCCAGCAGTGATGGGGGGCATTTGAGTGAGACCCAGTACTTC. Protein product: CASSDGGHLSETQYF. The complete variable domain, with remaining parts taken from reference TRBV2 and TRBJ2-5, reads EPEVTQTPSHQVTQMGQEVILRCVPISNHLYFYWYRQILGQKVEFLVSFYNNEISEKSEIFDDQFSVERPDGSNFTLKIRSTKLEDSAMYFCASSDGGHLSETQYFGPGTRLLVL.

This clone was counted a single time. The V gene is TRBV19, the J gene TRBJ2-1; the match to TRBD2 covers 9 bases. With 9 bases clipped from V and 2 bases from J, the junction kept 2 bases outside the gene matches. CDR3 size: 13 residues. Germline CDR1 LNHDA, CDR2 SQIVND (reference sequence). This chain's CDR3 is CASASGTYNEQFF. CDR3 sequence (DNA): TGTGCCAGCGCTAGCGGGACCTACAATGAGCAGTTCTTC.

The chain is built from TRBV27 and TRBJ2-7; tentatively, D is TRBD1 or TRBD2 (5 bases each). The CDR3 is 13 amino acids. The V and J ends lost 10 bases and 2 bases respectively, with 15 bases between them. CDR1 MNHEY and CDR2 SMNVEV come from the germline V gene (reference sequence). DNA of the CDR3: TGTGCCACCAAGGGGACGGTTGCCTACGAGCAGTACTTC. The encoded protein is CATKGTVAYEQYF.

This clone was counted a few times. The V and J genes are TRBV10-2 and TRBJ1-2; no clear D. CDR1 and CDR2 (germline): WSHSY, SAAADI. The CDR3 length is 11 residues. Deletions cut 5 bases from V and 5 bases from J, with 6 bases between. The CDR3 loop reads CASSHSYGYTF. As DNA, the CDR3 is TGCGCCAGCAGTCACAGTTATGGCTACACCTTC.

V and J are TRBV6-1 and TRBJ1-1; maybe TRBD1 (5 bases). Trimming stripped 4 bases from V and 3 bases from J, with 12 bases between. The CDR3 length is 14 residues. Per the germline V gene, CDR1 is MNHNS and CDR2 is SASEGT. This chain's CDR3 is CASSVDRGYTEAFF. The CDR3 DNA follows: TGTGCCAGCAGTGTTGACAGAGGTTACACTGAAGCTTTCTTT.